This TCR beta chain was obtained from a study of CD8 T cells in ankylosing spondylitis. This clonotype was seen a few times. Its target is not known. Libraries of TCR beta came from quantitative 5'-RACE with molecular barcodes. TCRdb reprocessed the 5' RACE reads via MiXCR and lists one record per CDR3 protein. The sample includes 650,000 to 800,000 distinct CDR3 sequences, 15% to 20% of them seen just once. Whole-study results and caveats: Matched ankylosing spondylitis synovial fluid reportedly contained a significantly enriched population of disease-linked clones. About 8 highly homologous variants made up a TCR beta motif, and this motif appeared characteristic of ankylosing spondylitis blood. A subset of motif variants has previously been described in the synovial fluid and blood of reactive arthritis.

This receptor was obtained from a male donor with ankylosing spondylitis. Sequenced: blood, either unsorted or a sorted T cell fraction (not recorded which).

The CDR3 DNA reads TGTGCCAGCAGTTCCTGGCTAGCGGAGAACACCGGGGAGCTGTTTTTT. Residues: CASSSWLAENTGELFF. This chain connects TRBV6-2 or TRBV6-3 to TRBJ2-2, with 7 nucleotides matching TRBD2. In germline, CDR1 is MNHEY, CDR2 SVGEGT. The CDR3 runs 16 residues. With 4 bases clipped from V and 1 base from J, the junction kept 6 bases outside the gene matches.